This T cell receptor beta chain was recovered during a study of CD8 T cells in ankylosing spondylitis. TCRdb re-derived calls from the 5' RACE reads in MiXCR, one entry per CDR3 protein. The sample holds about 340,000 distinct CDR3 sequences, roughly 14% seen once. Germline V gene sequence: CDR1 MNHNS, CDR2 SASEGT. V was clipped by 6 bases and J by 1 base, with 16 bases between them. CDR3 length: 15 amino acids. The chain uses TRBV6-1 and TRBJ2-7, with a tentative D call TRBD2 (5 bases). This TCR came from a male donor with ankylosing spondylitis or in good health (not recorded which). Sequenced sample: blood, either unsorted or a sorted T cell fraction (not recorded which). This chain's CDR3 is CASSREGGNSYEQYF. CDR3 DNA: TGTGCCAGCAGCCGCGAGGGCGGTAATTCCTACGAGCAGTACTTC.